This T cell receptor beta chain originates from a study of T cell responses to AZD1222 COVID-19 vaccine. The overall study: Pooling of second doses given at about 4 or about 12 weeks was done. Whole-study results and caveats: Within unmutated variant regions lay the reported targets of nearly half of spike-specific TCRs. Seropositivity was recorded at baseline in only a handful of AZD1222 recipients.

Libraries were prepared by immunoSEQ multiplex PCR; TCRdb keeps only in-frame clonotypes and omits some of them. Among under 70,000 clones listed, about 85% were seen once. Between the trimmed V and J ends, which lost 6 bases and 6 bases, there was a span of 9 bases. The CDR3 contains 12 residues. A remark on this clone: What it binds is unknown.

The TCR was taken from an adult in good health. The chain joins TRBV12-3 or TRBV12-4 to TRBJ1-5; D uncertain. Sequenced here: peripheral blood, sampled on day 0 of AZD1222 vaccination. Here the CDR3 DNA reads TGTGCCAGCAGCCCTTTTGTTCAGCCCCAGCATTTT. Residues: CASSPFVQPQHF.